The 13 T cell receptor beta chains given below trace back to one sample, sequenced in a study of T cell repertoires in cytomegalovirus infection. TCRdb re-called the reads with MiXCR, one entry per CDR3 protein. The sample contains fewer than 550,000 distinct CDR3 sequences, about a quarter of which appear only once. The specimen was PBMCs. These receptors were collected from a human donor in good health (CMV status not recorded). Some clones in this sample may be carry-over from other donors' samples.

V and J are TRBV7-9 and TRBJ2-7, with D hard to call. The CDR3 contains 12 residues. From germline, CDR1 is SEHNR and CDR2 FQNEAQ (reference sequence). Trimming pared 2 bases from V and 4 bases from J, leaving 6 bases between. The CDR3 DNA reads TGTGCCAGCAGCTTATATGGGTACGAGCAGTACGTC. It specifies CASSLYGYEQYV.

This clonotype showed up just a few times. This rearrangement joins TRBV20-1 to TRBJ2-1; 15 positions agree with TRBD2. Germline V gene sequence: CDR1 DFQATT, CDR2 SNEGSKA (reference sequence). Losses at the gene ends were 5 bases for V and 5 bases for J; bases not matched to a gene: 7. This CDR3 contains 16 residues. CDR3 DNA: TGCAGTGCTCCGGGACTAGCGGGAGGTGGGAACAATGAGCAGTTCTTC. It is translated as CSAPGLAGGGNNEQFF.

This clonotype was recorded many times. Here the CDR3 reads CASRIQGPDGYTF. DNA of the CDR3: TGTGCCAGCAGAATACAGGGGCCCGATGGCTACACCTTC. The chain uses TRBV5-6 and TRBJ1-2; 7 bases fit TRBD1. Trimming at V came to 5 bases and at J to 6 bases, leaving 7 bases not matched to a gene. Germline V gene sequence: CDR1 SGHDT, CDR2 YYEEEE. The CDR3 runs to 13 residues.

This clonotype occurred many times. The rearrangement links TRBV7-6 to TRBJ2-7; D unclear. V was cut by 5 bases and J by 0 bases, with 14 bases left in between. Germline-derived CDR1 and CDR2 are SGHVS and FNYEAQ. CDR3 length equals 15 residues. The CDR3 loop is CASSLFTAHSYEQYF. The DNA for the CDR3 is TGTGCCAGCAGCCTATTTACGGCTCACTCCTACGAGCAGTACTTC. The full variable domain, its missing parts supplied by reference TRBV7-6 and TRBJ2-7, is GAGVSQSPRYKVTKRGQDVALRCDPISGHVSLYWYRQALGQGPEFLTYFNYEAQQDKSGLPNDRFSAERPEGSISTLTIQRTEQRDSAMYRCASSLFTAHSYEQYFGPGTRLTVT.

V and J are TRBV5-1 and TRBJ2-1, with 14 nucleotides matching TRBD2. The V segment lost 4 bases and the J segment 14 bases; nucleotides outside the gene matches: 11. CDR1 and CDR2 from the germline V gene are SGHRS and YFSETQ. This CDR3 has 15 amino acids. This CDR3 is CASSPTGLAGENKFF. The CDR3 DNA is TGCGCCAGCAGCCCAACGGGACTAGCGGGAGAGAACAAGTTCTTC.

On this clonotype: A single base separates this from a much larger clone, so it may be a read error. The rearrangement uses TRBV6-2 or TRBV6-3 and TRBJ2-5, with 13 bases identical to TRBD2. This CDR3 contains 19 residues. Per germline, CDR1 MNHEY and CDR2 SVGEGT. The CDR3 DNA is TGTGCCAGCAGTTCCCGCACTAGCGGGAGGGAGGGAGGCCAAGAGAACCAGTACTTC. Amino acids: CASSSRTSGREGGQENQYF.

At least ten counts were recorded for this clonotype. The chain combines TRBV29-1 with TRBJ2-1; D remains ambiguous. Germline CDR1 is SQVTM and CDR2 is ANQGSEA. This CDR3 has 12 amino acids. V lost 4 bases and J lost 9, with 13 bases in between. As DNA, the CDR3 is TGCAGCGTTGGGGTCCCGTCAGTTGAGCAGTTCTTC. This codes for CSVGVPSVEQFF.

The rearrangement uses TRBV28 and TRBJ2-7; D remains unclear. From germline, CDR1 is MDHEN and CDR2 SYDVKM. The CDR3 length is 12 residues. V shed 5 bases and J shed 3 bases, with 8 bases lying between them. CDR3 bases: TGTGCCAGCAGTAAAAACCACTACGAGCAGTACGTC. Translating it yields CASSKNHYEQYV.

In this sample, this clonotype turned up a few times. The rearrangement uses TRBV7-9 and TRBJ2-3; perhaps D is TRBD1 or TRBD2 (5 bases each). Germline CDR1 and CDR2: SEHNR and FQNEAQ (reference sequence). This CDR3 contains 15 residues. V was cut by 1 base and J by 6 bases, with 14 bases left in between. In DNA form, the CDR3 reads TGTGCCAGCAGCTTAGTGGGGCTGACGGGGGATACGCAGTATTTT. The encoded protein is CASSLVGLTGDTQYF.

The sample holds many counts of this clonotype. The V and J genes are TRBV7-2 and TRBJ2-1; the D is unclear. V dropped 5 bases and J dropped 1 base, with 18 bases sitting between them. CDR1 is SGHTA, CDR2 FQGNSA, per germline. The CDR3 has 17 residues. The CDR3 sequence is CASSLPLLWKSYNEQFF. In DNA, the CDR3 is TGTGCCAGCAGCCTCCCCCTCCTTTGGAAGTCCTACAATGAGCAGTTCTTC.

In this sample, this clonotype turned up once. The CDR3 does not close with the conserved phenylalanine or tryptophan, likely indicating a read error. The chain carries TRBV28 and TRBJ2-7, with TRBD1 matching 7 bases. Unmatched junction bases numbered 5, after V lost 6 bases and J lost 0 bases. The CDR3 runs to 14 residues. Looked up from germline, CDR1 is MDHEN and CDR2 is SYDVKM. For the CDR3, the DNA is TGTGCCAGCAGGTCACAGGGGATCTCCTACGAGCAGTACTTA. Protein product: CASRSQGISYEQYL.

Comments on this clonotype: Being one base from a much bigger clone, this may be a read error. The V call is TRBV19, the J call TRBJ1-4; D is unclear. CDR3 size: 14 residues. Trimming took 5 bases from V and 7 from J, leaving 14 bases between them. Germline V gene sequence: CDR1 LNHDA, CDR2 SQIVND (reference sequence). The CDR3 DNA reads TGTGCCAGTAGTTCGACGGAGCAAGGTGAAAAACTGTTTTTT. This sequence encodes CASSSTEQGEKLFF.

There are many counts of this clonotype. This chain uses TRBV7-3 with TRBJ2-1; D may be TRBD2 (5 bases). V lost 4 bases to trimming and J lost 0 bases, with 16 bases between them. The CDR3 runs to 17 residues. CDR1 is SGHTA, CDR2 FQGTGA, per germline. CDR3 bases: TGTGCCAGCAGCTCCTCGCCTACCGGAGGCTCCTACAATGAGCAGTTCTTC. Its translation: CASSSSPTGGSYNEQFF. The whole variable domain, remainder taken from reference TRBV7-3 and TRBJ2-1, is GAGVSQTPSNKVTEKGKYVELRCDPISGHTALYWYRQSLGQGPEFLIYFQGTGAADDSGLPNDRFFAVRPEGSVSTLKIQRTERGDSAVYLCASSSSPTGGSYNEQFFGPGTRLTVL.